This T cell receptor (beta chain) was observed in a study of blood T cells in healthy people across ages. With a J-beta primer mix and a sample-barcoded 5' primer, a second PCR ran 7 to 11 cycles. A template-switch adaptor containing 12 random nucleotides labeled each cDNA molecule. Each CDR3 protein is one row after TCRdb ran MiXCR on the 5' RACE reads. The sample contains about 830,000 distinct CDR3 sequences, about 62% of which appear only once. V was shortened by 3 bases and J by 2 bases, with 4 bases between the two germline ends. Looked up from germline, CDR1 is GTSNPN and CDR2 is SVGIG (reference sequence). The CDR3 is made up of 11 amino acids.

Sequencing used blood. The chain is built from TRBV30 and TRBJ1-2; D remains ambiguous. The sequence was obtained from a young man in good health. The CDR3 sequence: CAWRYNYGYTF. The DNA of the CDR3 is TGTGCCTGGAGATACAACTATGGCTACACCTTC.